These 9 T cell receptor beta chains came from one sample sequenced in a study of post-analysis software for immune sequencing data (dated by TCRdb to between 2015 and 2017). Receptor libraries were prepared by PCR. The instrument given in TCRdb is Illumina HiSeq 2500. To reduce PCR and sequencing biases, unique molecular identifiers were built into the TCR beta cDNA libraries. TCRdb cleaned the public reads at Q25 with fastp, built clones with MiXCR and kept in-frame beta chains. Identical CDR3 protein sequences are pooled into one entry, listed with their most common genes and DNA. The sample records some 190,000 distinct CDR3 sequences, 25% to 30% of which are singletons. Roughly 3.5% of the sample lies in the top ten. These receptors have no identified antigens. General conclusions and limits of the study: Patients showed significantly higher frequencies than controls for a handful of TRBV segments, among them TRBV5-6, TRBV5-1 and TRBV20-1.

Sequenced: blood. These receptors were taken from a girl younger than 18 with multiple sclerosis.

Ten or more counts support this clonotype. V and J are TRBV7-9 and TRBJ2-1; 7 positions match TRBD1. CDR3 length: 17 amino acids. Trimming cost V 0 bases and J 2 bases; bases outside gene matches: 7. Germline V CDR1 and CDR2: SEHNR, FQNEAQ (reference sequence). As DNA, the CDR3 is TGTGCCAGCAGCTTAGCGCTCCGGGACAGAGCCTACAATGAGCAGTTCTTC. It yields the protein CASSLALRDRAYNEQFF.

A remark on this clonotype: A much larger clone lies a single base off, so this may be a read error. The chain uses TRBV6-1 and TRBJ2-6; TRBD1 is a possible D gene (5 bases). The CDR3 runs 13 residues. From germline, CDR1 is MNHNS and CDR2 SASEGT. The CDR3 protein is CASSDSGANVRTF. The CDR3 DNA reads TGTGCCAGCAGTGACTCTGGGGCCAACGTCCGGACTTTC.

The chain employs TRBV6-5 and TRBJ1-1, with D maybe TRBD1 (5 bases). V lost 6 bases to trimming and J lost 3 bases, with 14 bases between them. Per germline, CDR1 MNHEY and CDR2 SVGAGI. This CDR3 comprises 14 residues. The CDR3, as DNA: TGTGCCAGCAGGCCCGGGGCAGTGGACACTGAAGCTTTCTTT. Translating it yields CASRPGAVDTEAFF.

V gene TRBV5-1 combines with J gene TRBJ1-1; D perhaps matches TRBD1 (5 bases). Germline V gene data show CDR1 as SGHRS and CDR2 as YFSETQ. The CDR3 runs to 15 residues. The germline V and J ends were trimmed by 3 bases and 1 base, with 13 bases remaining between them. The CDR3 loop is CASSWSAGKNTEAFF. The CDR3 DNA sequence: TGCGCCAGCAGCTGGTCGGCAGGGAAGAACACTGAAGCTTTCTTT.

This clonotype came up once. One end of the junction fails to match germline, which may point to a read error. This CDR3 is CTSRHTGTGTNTEAFF. CDR3 sequence (DNA): TGTACCAGCAGACACACCGGTACAGGGACGAACACTGAAGCTTTCTTT. The V call is TRBV28, the J call TRBJ1-1, with D possibly matching TRBD1 (6 bases). The CDR3 is 16 amino acids. Germline V gene sequence: CDR1 MDHEN, CDR2 SYDVKM.

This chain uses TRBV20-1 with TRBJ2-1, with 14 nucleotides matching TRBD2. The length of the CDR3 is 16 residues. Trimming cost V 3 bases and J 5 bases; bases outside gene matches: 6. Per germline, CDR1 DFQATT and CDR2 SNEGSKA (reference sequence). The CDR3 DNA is TGCAGTGCTAGCAGACTAGCGGGAGGGCCCGACAATGAGCAGTTCTTC. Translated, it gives CSASRLAGGPDNEQFF.

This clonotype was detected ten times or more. CDR3 DNA: TGTGCCAGCAGCCAAGACCCAAGGACACAATCACTAGCCAAAAACATTCAGTACTTC. This encodes CASSQDPRTQSLAKNIQYF. The V gene is TRBV3-1, the J gene TRBJ2-4; possible D gene TRBD1, 5 bases. The germline V gene has CDR1 LGHDT and CDR2 YNNKEL (reference sequence). Trimming removed 0 bases from V and 0 bases from J, with 18 bases in between. CDR3 length equals 19 residues.

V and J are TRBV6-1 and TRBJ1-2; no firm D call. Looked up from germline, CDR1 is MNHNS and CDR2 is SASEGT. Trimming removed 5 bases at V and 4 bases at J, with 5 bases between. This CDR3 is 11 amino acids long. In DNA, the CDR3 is TGTGCCAGCAGTCCCCTCTATGGCTACACCTTC. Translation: CASSPLYGYTF.

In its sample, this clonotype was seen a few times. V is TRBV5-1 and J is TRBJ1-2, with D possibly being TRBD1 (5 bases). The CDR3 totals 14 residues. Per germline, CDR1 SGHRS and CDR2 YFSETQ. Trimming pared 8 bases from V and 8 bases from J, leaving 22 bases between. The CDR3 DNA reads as TGCGCCAGTTCACTAACCGGGACGTTGGACGGCTACACCTTC. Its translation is CASSLTGTLDGYTF.